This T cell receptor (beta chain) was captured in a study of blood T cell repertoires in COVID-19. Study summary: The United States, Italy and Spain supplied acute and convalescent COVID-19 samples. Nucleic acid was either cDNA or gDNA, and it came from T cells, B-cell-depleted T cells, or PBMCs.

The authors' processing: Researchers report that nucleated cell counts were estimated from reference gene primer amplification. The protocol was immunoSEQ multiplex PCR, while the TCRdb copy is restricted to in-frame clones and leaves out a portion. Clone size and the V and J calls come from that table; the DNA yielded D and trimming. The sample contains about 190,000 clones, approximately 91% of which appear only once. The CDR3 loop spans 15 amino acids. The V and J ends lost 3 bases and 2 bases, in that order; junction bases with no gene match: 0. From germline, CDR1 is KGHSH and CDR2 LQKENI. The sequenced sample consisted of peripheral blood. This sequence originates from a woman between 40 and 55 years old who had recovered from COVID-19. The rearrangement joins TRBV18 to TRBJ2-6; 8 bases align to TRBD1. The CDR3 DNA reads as TGTGCCAGCTCACCGGACAGGGCTGGGGCCAACGTCCTGACTTTC. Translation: CASSPDRAGANVLTF.